Here is one TCR beta chain with its context. Its recognized antigen is unknown. The data stem from a study of T cells expressing NK-cell markers (dated by TCRdb to between 2020 and 2021). For context, the study as a whole: TCR beta-chain repertoires were profiled in sorted CD3+CD56+NKG2C+, CD3+CD56+NKG2C- and CD3+CD56-NKG2C+ T-cell subsets from several donors. Randomly selected healthy volunteers, three men and five women, were used as the eight sequenced donors. Libraries were sequenced as 2 x 150 bp reads on Illumina HiSeq 2000/2500, MiSeq or NextSeq. Among the eight sequenced donors, only one was HCMV-seronegative, while the other seven were HCMV-seropositive.

The full study reports these points: In roughly 6 donors, the dominant CD3+CD56+NKG2C+ clonotypes ranked among the top 10 CD8+ clonotypes, making up roughly 1.0-8% of CD8+ T cells. Those dominant clonotypes were again the most abundant among CD3+CD56-NKG2C+ cells in a handful of donors, at about 28.3-65%. It remained unclear whether the expanded NKG2C-expressing T cell clones were specific for HCMV antigens.

The CDR3 runs 16 amino acids, cysteine and phenylalanine included. No DNA sequence was recorded. From a lookup of the germline V gene, CDR1 and CDR2 are SGHVS and FNYEAQ. TCRdb shows the sequencer as Illumina HiSeq 2000. The TCR beta cDNA libraries were made using 5'RACE template switching, a step that added both a universal primer site and unique molecular identifiers. Priming for cDNA synthesis came from the TCR beta constant segment, and two successive PCR amplification steps followed. Processing in the source paper ran as follows. MIGEC was used to demultiplex reads and group reads by UMI, and MiTCR was used to assemble and quantify clonotypes. To exclude erroneous sequences, only TCR cDNA sequences supported by at least two reads were retained. Downstream repertoire analysis used the tcR package, and clonotypes were matched across fractions by CDR3 nucleotide sequence plus V segment. VDJmatch was used to annotate antigen specificity against VDJdb, with one amino acid substitution allowed in CDR3. TCRdb reprocessed the sequencing reads and holds a single record per CDR3 protein sequence, with no DNA. It is TCRdb's table, rather than the study itself, that gives the V and J calls and clone size. This sample's clone table shows approximately 440,000 distinct CDR3 sequences. Of the sample, 1.4% is held by the ten largest clones.

To determine HCMV serostatus, a commercial ELISA kit was used to detect HCMV-specific IgG in serum. Peripheral blood mononuclear cells were isolated from blood by Ficoll density gradient centrifugation. The sequence links TRBV7-6 to TRBJ1-3. The clonotype was recovered from a woman between 50 and 59 years old in good health. Donor details come from another sample of the same person, matched by shared clones. The sequenced material came from blood T cells: a sorted CD56 or NKG2C T cell subset, CD4+ or CD8+ T cells, or bulk PBMC T cells (not recorded which). The CDR3 has the sequence CASSLVQGISGNTIYF.